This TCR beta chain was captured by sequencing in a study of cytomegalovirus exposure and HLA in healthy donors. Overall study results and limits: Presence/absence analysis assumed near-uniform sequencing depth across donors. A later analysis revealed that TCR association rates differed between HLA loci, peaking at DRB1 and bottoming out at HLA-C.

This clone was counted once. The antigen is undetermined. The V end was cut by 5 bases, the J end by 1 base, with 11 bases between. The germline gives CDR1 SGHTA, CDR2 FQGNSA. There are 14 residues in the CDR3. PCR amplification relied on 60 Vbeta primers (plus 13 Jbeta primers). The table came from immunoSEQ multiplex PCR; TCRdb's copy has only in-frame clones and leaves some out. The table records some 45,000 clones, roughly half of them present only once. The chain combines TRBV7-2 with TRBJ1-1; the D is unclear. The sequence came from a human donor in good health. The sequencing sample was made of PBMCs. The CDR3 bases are TGTGCCAGCAGCCCACCCCCCGGGAACACTGAAGCTTTCTTT. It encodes CASSPPPGNTEAFF.